These T cell receptor beta chains were read from a single sample in a study of T cell responses to AZD1222 COVID-19 vaccine. Data came from immunoSEQ multiplex PCR; TCRdb stores just in-frame clones and leaves some out. This table has some 120,000 clones, roughly 86% appearing once. The sequences come from peripheral blood, collected on day 0 of AZD1222 vaccination. The receptor set was obtained from an adult in good health. Each CDR3 is given with its conserved first and last residue. The listing skips clone size in some rows; elsewhere it reads once, few, many or a size class.

TRBV7-2	few	CASSLAGQGTLSSTGELFF
TRBV19	-	CASSPRDTEIYGYTF
TRBV30	-	CAWAGISYEQYF
TRBV18	-	CASSLSSGNTIYF
TRBV29-1	-	CSVEDQRYGYTF
TRBV2	-	CASRESGDGNQPQHF
TRBV7-2	-	CASSPGGQLTDTQYF
TRBV19	once	CASNMVLGYNEQFF
TRBV5-1	-	CASKGLAGVHEQFF
TRBV9	-	CASSPGATYNEQFF
TRBV27	once	CASSPEVTPGRGGYYF
TRBV19	-	CASSTAAATNTEAFF
TRBV19	-	CASSDRRMNTEAFF
TRBV19	-	CASSTNGNTEAFF
TRBV2	-	CASRIGGPQETQYF
TRBV11-2	-	CASSLGLAGGLVYEQFF
TRBV5-6	-	CASSFYAQAAGNTIYF
TRBV5-1	once	CASSNRQGAGGNTIYF